This T cell receptor (beta chain) was found in a study of Graves' ophthalmopathy and Graves' hyperthyroidism. Clinicians diagnosed using symptoms, serum thyroxine, TRAb, thyroid ultrasound and orbital computed tomography. Amplified TCR beta CDR3 regions were obtained using RNA transcripts as template. Second-round multiplex PCR came after a first-round RT-PCR that employed HTBI primers. A single record per CDR3 protein comes from TCRdb applying MiXCR to the multiplex PCR reads. The table shows around 470,000 distinct CDR3 sequences, with over 13% occurring only once. V lost 4 bases and J lost 7; bases outside the gene matches: 5. The CDR3 is 14 residues long. Germline V CDR1 and CDR2: SGHRS, YFSETQ. Findings and limits, study-wide: Most clonotypes expanded in thyroid above 0.001 frequency were present in blood too.

Many counts were recorded for this clonotype. Its antigen remains unknown. This receptor was identified in a woman younger than 45 with Graves' ophthalmopathy. The sequencing input was blood. The chain joins TRBV5-1 to TRBJ2-4, with TRBD2 matching over 10 bases. CDR3 bases: TGCGCCAGCAGCCCACTAGCGGGATTTAACATTCAGTACTTC. It specifies CASSPLAGFNIQYF. Looking up the rest from reference TRBV5-1 and TRBJ2-4 gives the full variable domain: KAGVTQTPRYLIKTRGQQVTLSCSPISGHRSVSWYQQTPGQGLQFLFEYFSETQRNKGNFPGRFSGRQFSNSRSEMNVSTLELGDSALYLCASSPLAGFNIQYFGAGTRLSVL.